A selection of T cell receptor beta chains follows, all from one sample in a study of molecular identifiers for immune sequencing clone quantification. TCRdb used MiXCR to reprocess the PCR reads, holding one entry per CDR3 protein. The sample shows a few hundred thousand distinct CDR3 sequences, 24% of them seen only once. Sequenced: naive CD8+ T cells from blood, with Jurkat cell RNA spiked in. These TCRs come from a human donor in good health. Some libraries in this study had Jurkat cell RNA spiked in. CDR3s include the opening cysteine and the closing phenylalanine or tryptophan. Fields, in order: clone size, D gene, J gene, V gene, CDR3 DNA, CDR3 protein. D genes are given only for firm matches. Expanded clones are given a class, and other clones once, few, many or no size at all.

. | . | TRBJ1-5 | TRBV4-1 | TGCGCCAGCAGCCAAGGGCCTAGGGGTGGCAATCAGCCCCAGCATTTT | CASSQGPRGGNQPQHF
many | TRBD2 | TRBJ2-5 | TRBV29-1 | TGCAGCGCCCAGGGACTAGCGGAAGAGACCCAGTACTTC | CSAQGLAEETQYF
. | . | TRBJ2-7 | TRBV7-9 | TGTGCCAGCAGCTTAGCTAGAGGACTCAGGGAGCAGTACTTC | CASSLARGLREQYF
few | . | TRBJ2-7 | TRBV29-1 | TGCAGCGTTGGGTCCGGGGGAGGCTACGAGCAGTACTTC | CSVGSGGGYEQYF
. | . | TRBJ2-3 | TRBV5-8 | TGTGCCAGCAGCTTGTCTATGAGGGCAGATACGCAGTATTTT | CASSLSMRADTQYF
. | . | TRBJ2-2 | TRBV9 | TGTGCCGGTAGGGGAGCCGGGGAGCTGTTTTTT | CAGRGAGELFF
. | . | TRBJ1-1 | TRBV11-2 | TGTGCCAGCAGCCCAGCGGGGGGAGAGTCGAACACTGAAGCTTTCTTT | CASSPAGGESNTEAFF
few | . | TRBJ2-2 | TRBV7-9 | TGTGCCAGCAGCCCGCTCGGGTACCACGGGGAGCTGTTTTTT | CASSPLGYHGELFF
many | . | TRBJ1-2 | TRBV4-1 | TGCGCCAGCAGCCTGAGAAGAAGAACCTTC | CASSLRRRTF
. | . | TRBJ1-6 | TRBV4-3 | TGCGCCAGCAGGGCGGGGGGTAGCTCCTATAATTCACCCCTCCACTTT | CASRAGGSSYNSPLHF
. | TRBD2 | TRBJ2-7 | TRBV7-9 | TGTACCAGCAGCTTTTCGCCGGGACTAGCGGGAGGGCCCGTTTACGAGCAGTACTTC | CTSSFSPGLAGGPVYEQYF
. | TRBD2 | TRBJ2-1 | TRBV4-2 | TGTGCCAGCAGCCAGCTAGCGGGAGCGGATGAGCAGTTCTTC | CASSQLAGADEQFF
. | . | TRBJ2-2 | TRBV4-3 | TGCGCCAGCAGCCAAGATCGTCTACCGATACCCGGGGAGCTGTTTTTT | CASSQDRLPIPGELFF
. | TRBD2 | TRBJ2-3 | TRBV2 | TGTGCCACCATGGGGCGGGGGACCCCAGCAGATACGCAGTATTTT | CATMGRGTPADTQYF
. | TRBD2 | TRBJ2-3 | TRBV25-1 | TGTGCCAGCAGTGAAAACGGGACTAGCGGGCTTCTGGATACGCAGTATTTT | CASSENGTSGLLDTQYF
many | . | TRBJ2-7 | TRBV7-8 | TGTGCCAGCAGCTTAGATTTTTTGTACGAGCAGTACTTC | CASSLDFLYEQYF
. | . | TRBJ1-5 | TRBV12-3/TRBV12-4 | TGTACCAGCAGTTTAGAGATTTTCCCCGATCAGCCCCAGCATTTT | CTSSLEIFPDQPQHF
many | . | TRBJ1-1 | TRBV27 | TGTGCCAGCAGTTTGCTGTCAGGGGAGACTGAAGCTTTCTTT | CASSLLSGETEAFF
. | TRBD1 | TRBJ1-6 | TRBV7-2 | TGTGCCAGCAGCCCCCCAGGATTCAGGACAGGATATTCACCCCTCCACTTT | CASSPPGFRTGYSPLHF
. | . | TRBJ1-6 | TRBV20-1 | TGCAGTGCTAGAGACCCCACCTTCGGACCGGGCTATTCACCCCTCCACTTT | CSARDPTFGPGYSPLHF
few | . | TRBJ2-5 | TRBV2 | TGTGCCAGCACCACCGCTACAGGGATGGTAGAGACCCAGTACTTC | CASTTATGMVETQYF
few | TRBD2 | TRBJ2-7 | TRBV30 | TGTGCCTGGAGTGGGACTAGCGGGAGCCACGAGCAGTACTTC | CAWSGTSGSHEQYF
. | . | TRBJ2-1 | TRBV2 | TGTGCCAGCCGCCGGGGGCTAGACAATGAGCAGTTCTTC | CASRRGLDNEQFF
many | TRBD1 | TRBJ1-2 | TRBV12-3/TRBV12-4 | TGTGCCAGCAACCCGACAGGGGTAGCCTATGGCTACACCTTC | CASNPTGVAYGYTF
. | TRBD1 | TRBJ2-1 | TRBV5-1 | TGCGCCAGCAGCCCCACAGGGGATGGGCAGTTCTTC | CASSPTGDGQFF
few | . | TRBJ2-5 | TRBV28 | TGTGCCAGCAGCCCCCAGACAGGAGTCTACCAAGAGACCCAGTACTTC | CASSPQTGVYQETQYF
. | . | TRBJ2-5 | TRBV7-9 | TGTGCCAGCAGCGATGGGAAATACCAAGCGACCCAGTACTTC | CASSDGKYQATQYF
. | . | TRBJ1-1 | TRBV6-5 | TGTGCCAGCAGCCGCGACAGGAGGTCCACTGAAGCTTTCTTT | CASSRDRRSTEAFF
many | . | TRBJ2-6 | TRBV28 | TGTGCCAGCAGTTTTAGGGCTAGTTACTCTGGGGCCAACGTCCTGACTTTC | CASSFRASYSGANVLTF
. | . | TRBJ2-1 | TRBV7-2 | TGTGCCAGCAGCTTAATATACAGCAATGAGCAGTTCTTC | CASSLIYSNEQFF
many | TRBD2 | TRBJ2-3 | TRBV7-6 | TGTGCCAGCAGCTCAGGACTAGCGGGAAGCACAGATACGCAGTATTTT | CASSSGLAGSTDTQYF
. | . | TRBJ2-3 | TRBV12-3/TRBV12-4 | TGTGCCAGCAGTTTTTGGGAGTCCAGTAGCAGCGCAGATACGCAGTATTTT | CASSFWESSSSADTQYF
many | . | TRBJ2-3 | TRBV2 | TGTGCCAGCAGTGAATTGTCCACCGGCGATACGCAGTATTTT | CASSELSTGDTQYF
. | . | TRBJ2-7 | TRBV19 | TGTGCCAGTAGTTTCTCCGCAGTTGCCTACGAGCAGTACTTC | CASSFSAVAYEQYF
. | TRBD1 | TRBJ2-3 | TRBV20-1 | TGCAGTGCAACTACCCGGGACAGGTTTCTCACTGGCGACGCGCAGAGAGCAGATACGCAGTATTTT | CSATTRDRFLTGDAQRADTQYF
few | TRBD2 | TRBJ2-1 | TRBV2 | TGTGCCAGCAGTGTTGGCAGCGGGGGATACAATGAGCAGTTCTTC | CASSVGSGGYNEQFF
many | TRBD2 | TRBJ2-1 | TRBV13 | TGTGCCAGCAGCCCGACTAGCGGTCCTTACAATGAGCAGTTCTTC | CASSPTSGPYNEQFF
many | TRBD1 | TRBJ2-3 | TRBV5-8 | TGTGCCAGCAGCCGGGACAGTCCCAGCACAGATACGCAGTATTTT | CASSRDSPSTDTQYF
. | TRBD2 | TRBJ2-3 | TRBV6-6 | TGTGCCAGCAGTTCTCTTTCACTAGCGGGCACAGATACGCAGTATTTT | CASSSLSLAGTDTQYF